The 3 T cell receptor beta chains given below trace back to one sample, sequenced in a study of T cell clonotyping in hematopoietic cell transplantation. This table comes from immunoSEQ multiplex PCR, and its TCRdb copy is limited to in-frame clones, with some not included. The table records about 6,200 clones, around 79% of them present only once. Specimen: PBMCs, collected 100 days after allogeneic stem cell transplant. The receptor set was obtained from a female patient aged 25-40 years who had an allogeneic stem cell transplant, so the T cells may come from the graft donor. Some clones in this sample may be carry-over from other donors' samples.

This chain uses TRBV30 with TRBJ2-1; 9 bases map to TRBD2. CDR3 length equals 16 residues. V lost 3 bases to trimming and J lost 7 bases; unmatched junction nucleotides: 13. The germline V gene encodes CDR1 GTSNPN and CDR2 SVGIG (reference sequence). The CDR3 sequence is CAWSLTRLAGLNEQFF. The CDR3 DNA follows: TGTGCCTGGAGCTTAACGCGGCTAGCGGGGTTGAATGAGCAGTTCTTC.

Sample share makes this clone hyperexpanded. This sequence joins TRBV7-8 and TRBJ1-5; 10 bases align to TRBD1. Germline lookup yields CDR1 SGHVS and CDR2 FQNEAQ. The CDR3 runs to 17 residues. V lost 6 bases and J lost 4; bases outside the gene matches: 12. The CDR3 DNA sequence: TGTGCCAGCAGAGAGGCCGGGACAGGGGCGGAAAATCAGCCCCAGCATTTT. Encoded protein: CASREAGTGAENQPQHF.

V usage is TRBV4-3 and J usage is TRBJ1-2, with D perhaps matching TRBD1 (6 bases). This CDR3 is 16 amino acids long. V was trimmed by 0 bases and J by 0 bases, leaving 11 bases between them. CDR1 LGHNA and CDR2 YSLEER come from the germline V gene. CDR3 in amino acids: CASSQEAKGANYGYTF. For the CDR3, the DNA is TGCGCCAGCAGCCAAGAAGCAAAGGGGGCTAACTATGGCTACACCTTC.